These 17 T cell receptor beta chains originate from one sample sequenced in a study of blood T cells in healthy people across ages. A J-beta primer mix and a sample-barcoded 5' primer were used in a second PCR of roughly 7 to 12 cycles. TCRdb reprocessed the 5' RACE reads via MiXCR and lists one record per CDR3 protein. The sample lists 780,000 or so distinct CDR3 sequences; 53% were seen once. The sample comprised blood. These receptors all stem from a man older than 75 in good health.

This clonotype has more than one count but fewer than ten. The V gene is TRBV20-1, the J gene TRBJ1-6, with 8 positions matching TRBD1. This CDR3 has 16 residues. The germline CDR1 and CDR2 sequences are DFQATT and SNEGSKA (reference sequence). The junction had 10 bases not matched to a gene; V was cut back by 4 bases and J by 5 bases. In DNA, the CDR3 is TGCAGTGCTAACGGACAGGGTTTGGGTAATAATTCACCCCTCCACTTT. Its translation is CSANGQGLGNNSPLHF.

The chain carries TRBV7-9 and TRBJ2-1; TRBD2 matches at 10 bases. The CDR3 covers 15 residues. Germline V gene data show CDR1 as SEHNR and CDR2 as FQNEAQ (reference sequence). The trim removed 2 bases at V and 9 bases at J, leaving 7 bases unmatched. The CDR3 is CASSLYLAGEGEQFF. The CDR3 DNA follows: TGTGCCAGCAGCTTATACCTAGCGGGAGAAGGTGAGCAGTTCTTC.

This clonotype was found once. The CDR3 reads CASRLVVGYGEQYF. Written as DNA, the CDR3 is TGTGCCAGCAGACTAGTAGTAGGGTATGGCGAGCAGTACTTC. The chain carries TRBV2 and TRBJ2-4; D perhaps matches TRBD2 (5 bases). The closer fit of TRBJ2-7 to the DNA end suggests the J call may be wrong. This CDR3 spans 14 amino acids. Germline CDR1 is SNHLY and CDR2 is FYNNEI.

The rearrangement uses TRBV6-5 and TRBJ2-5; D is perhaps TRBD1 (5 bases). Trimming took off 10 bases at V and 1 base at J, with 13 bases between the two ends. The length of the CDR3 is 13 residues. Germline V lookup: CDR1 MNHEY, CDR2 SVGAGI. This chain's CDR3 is CATQGVLQETQYF. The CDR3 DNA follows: TGTGCCACCCAGGGCGTGCTCCAAGAGACCCAGTACTTC.

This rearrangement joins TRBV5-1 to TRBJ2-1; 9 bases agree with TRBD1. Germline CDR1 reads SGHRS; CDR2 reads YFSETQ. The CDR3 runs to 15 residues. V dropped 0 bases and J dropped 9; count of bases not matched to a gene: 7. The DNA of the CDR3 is TGCGCCAGCAGCTTGGCTGGACAGGGGCTCGGTGAGCAGTTCTTC. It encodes CASSLAGQGLGEQFF.

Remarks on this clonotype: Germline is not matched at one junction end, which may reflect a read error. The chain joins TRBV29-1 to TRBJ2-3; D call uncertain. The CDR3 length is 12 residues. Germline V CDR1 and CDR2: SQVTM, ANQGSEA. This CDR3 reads CSVSASTATQYF. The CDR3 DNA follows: TGCAGCGTCTCGGCGAGCACAGCTACGCAGTATTTT.

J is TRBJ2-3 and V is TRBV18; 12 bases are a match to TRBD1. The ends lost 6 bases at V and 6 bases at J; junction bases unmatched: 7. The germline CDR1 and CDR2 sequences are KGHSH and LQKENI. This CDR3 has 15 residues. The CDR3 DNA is TGTGCCAGCTCTCGCGGGACAGGGGGCGCCGATACGCAGTATTTT. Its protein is CASSRGTGGADTQYF.

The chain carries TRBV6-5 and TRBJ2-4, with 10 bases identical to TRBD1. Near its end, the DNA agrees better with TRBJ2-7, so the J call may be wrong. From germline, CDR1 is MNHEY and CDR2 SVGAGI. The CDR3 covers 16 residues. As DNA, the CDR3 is TGTGCCAGCAGTTACCGCACCGGGACAGGGGATTCCGAGCAGTACTTC. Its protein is CASSYRTGTGDSEQYF.

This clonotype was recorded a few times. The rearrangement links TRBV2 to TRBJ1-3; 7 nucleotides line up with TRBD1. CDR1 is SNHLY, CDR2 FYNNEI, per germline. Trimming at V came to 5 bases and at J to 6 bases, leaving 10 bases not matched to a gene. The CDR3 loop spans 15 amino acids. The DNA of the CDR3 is TGTGCCAGCAGTCAAACGGACAGGAGGGTAAACACCATATATTTT. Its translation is CASSQTDRRVNTIYF. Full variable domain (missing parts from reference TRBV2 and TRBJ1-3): EPEVTQTPSHQVTQMGQEVILRCVPISNHLYFYWYRQILGQKVEFLVSFYNNEISEKSEIFDDQFSVERPDGSNFTLKIRSTKLEDSAMYFCASSQTDRRVNTIYFGEGSWLTVV.

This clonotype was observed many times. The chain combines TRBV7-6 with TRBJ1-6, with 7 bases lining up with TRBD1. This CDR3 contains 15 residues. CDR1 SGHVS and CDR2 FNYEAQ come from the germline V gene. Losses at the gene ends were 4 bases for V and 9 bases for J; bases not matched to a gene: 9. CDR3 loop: CASSSRDSVGSPLHF. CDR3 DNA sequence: TGTGCCAGCAGCTCGCGGGACAGCGTCGGTTCACCCCTCCACTTT.

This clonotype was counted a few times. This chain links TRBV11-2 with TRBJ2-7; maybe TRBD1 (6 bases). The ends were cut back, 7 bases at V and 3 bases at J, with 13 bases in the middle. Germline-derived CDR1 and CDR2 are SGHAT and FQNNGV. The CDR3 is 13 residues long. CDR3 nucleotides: TGTGCCAGCAAACTGGACAGATACTACGAGCAGTACTTC. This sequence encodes CASKLDRYYEQYF.

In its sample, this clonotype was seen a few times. The CDR3 DNA reads as TGTGCCAGCTCACCGGCACGGGACAATCAGCCCCAGCATTTT. Amino acids: CASSPARDNQPQHF. The chain joins TRBV18 to TRBJ1-5; D unclear. V dropped 3 bases and J dropped 3 bases, with 9 bases sitting between them. Germline V gene sequence: CDR1 KGHSH, CDR2 LQKENI. The CDR3 extends over 14 amino acids.

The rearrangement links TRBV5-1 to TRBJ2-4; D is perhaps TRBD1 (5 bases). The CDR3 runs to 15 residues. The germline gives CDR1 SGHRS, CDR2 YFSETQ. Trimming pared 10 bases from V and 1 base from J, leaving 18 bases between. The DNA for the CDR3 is TGCGCCTCCTCTCTTGGGGCAGGGGCCAAAAACATTCAGTACTTC. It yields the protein CASSLGAGAKNIQYF.

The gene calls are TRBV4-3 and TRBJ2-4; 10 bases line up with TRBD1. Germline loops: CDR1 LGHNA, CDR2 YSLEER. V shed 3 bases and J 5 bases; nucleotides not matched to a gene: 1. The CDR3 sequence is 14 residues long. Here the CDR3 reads CASSHGQGENIQYF. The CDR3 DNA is TGCGCCAGCAGCCACGGACAGGGGGAAAACATTCAGTACTTC.

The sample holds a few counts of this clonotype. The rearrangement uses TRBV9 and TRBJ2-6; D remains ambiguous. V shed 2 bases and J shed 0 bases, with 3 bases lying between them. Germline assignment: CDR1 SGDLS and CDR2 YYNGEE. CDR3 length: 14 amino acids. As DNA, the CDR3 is TGTGCCAGCAGCGTCACCTCTGGGGCCAACGTCCTGACTTTC. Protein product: CASSVTSGANVLTF.

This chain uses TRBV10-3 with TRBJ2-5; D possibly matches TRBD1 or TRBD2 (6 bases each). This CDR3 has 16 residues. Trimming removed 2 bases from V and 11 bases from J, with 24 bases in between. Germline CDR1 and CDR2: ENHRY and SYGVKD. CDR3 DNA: TGTGCCATCAGTGAGAGGAGGGGGACGACCTACAATGAGCAGTACTTC. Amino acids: CAISERRGTTYNEQYF.

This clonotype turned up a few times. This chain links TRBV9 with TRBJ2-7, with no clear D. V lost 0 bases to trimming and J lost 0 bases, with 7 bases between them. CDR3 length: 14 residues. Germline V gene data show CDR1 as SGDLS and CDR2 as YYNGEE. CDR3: CASSVGVYSYEQYF. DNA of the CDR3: TGTGCCAGCAGCGTAGGTGTCTACTCCTACGAGCAGTACTTC.